This T cell receptor beta chain was documented in a study of spatial heterogeneity in lung cancer. Across the whole study: Researchers sequenced follow-up PBMC samples if they had them, and these came a median of around 2 years after resection.

The CDR3 loop spans 13 amino acids. Looked up from germline, CDR1 is SNHLY and CDR2 is FYNNEI. Trimming pared 6 bases from V and 4 bases from J, leaving 13 bases between. TCRdb itself ran the 5' RACE reads through MiXCR, one entry per CDR3 protein. In the table there are about 52,000 distinct CDR3 sequences, about 7.4% of which are singletons. Time point noted: blood at routine non-recurrence follow-up after resection. The input material, whole RNA from tumor, nontumor lung or frozen PBMC, was sequenced unsorted. The receptor's source is a female donor with early-stage non-small cell lung cancer. The V and J genes are TRBV2 and TRBJ2-7, with D possibly TRBD2 on 6 matching bases. Sequenced here: PBMCs, sampled at follow-up. The CDR3 sequence is CASSGRGKYEQYF. CDR3 DNA: TGTGCCAGCAGCGGTCGGGGGAAGTACGAGCAGTACTTC.